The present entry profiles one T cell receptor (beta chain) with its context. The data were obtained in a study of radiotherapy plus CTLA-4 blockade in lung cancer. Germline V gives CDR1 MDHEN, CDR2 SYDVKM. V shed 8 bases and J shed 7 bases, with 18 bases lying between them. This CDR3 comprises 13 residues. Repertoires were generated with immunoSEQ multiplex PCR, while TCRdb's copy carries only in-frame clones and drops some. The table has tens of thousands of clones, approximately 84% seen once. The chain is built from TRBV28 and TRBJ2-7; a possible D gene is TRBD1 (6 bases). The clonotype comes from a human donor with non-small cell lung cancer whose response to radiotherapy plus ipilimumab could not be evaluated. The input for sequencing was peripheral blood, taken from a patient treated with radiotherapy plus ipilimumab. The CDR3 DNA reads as TGTGCCAGCCGCCGGGACACCATTACAGAGCAGTACTTC. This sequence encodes CASRRDTITEQYF.